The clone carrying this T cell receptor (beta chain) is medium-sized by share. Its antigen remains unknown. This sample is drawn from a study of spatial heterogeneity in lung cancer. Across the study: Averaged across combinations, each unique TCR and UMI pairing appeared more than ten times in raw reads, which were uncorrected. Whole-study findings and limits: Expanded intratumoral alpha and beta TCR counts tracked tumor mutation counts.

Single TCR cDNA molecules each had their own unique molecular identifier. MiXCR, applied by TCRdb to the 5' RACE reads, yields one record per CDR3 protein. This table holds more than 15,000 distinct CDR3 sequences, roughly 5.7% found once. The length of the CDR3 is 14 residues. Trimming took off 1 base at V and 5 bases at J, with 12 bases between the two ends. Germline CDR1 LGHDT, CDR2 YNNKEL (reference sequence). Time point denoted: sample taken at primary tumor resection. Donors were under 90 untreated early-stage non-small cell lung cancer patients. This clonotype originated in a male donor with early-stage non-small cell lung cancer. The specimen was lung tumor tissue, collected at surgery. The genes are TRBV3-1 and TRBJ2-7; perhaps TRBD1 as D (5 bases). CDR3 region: CASSQARDSDEQYF. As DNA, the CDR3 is TGTGCCAGCAGCCAAGCGAGAGACAGTGACGAGCAGTACTTC.